The T cell receptor beta chain under discussion was sequenced for a study of shared clonotypes between healthy human individuals. TCRdb's table, derived via immunoSEQ multiplex PCR, lists solely in-frame clones and lacks some. This table holds roughly 500,000 clones, about 96% found once. Material for sequencing was naive CD4+ T cells sorted from blood. Subset of the sample: CD45RA+ positively selected. This TCR was recovered from a woman in her twenties or thirties in good health.

In DNA, the CDR3 is TGTGCCAGCAGCCAGACAGCGTATAGCAATCAGCCCCAGCATTTT. Its translation: CASSQTAYSNQPQHF. This sequence joins TRBV28 and TRBJ1-5; D possibly corresponds to TRBD1 (5 bases). The CDR3 contains 15 residues. The V end lost 6 bases, the J end lost 0 bases, and 12 bases lay between the germline ends. Germline V gives CDR1 MDHEN, CDR2 SYDVKM.